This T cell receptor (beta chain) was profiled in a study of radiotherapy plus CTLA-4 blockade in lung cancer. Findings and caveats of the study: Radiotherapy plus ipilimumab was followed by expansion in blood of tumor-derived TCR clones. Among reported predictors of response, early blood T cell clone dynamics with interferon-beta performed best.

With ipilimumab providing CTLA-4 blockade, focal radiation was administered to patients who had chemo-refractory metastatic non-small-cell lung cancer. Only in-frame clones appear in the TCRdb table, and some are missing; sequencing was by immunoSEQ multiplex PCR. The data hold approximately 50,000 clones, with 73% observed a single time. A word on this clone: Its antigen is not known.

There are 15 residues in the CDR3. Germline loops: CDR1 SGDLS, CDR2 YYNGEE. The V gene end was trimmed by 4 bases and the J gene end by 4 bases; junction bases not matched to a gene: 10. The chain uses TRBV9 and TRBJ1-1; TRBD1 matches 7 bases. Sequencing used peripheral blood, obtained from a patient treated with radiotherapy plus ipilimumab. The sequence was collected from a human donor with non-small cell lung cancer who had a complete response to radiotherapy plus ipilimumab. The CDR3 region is CASSPRQGRGTEAFF. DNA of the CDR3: TGTGCCAGCAGCCCCCGACAGGGCAGGGGCACTGAAGCTTTCTTT.